These 5 T cell receptor beta chains were all obtained from the same sample, sequenced in a study of shared clonotypes between healthy human individuals. TCRdb's table, derived via immunoSEQ multiplex PCR, lists solely in-frame clones and lacks some. Of nearly 1 million clones listed, roughly 72% are singletons. Sequenced: memory CD4+ T cells sorted from blood. As to subset: CD45RA-negative fraction. The origin of the receptors is a man younger than 35 in good health.

This rearrangement joins TRBV10-3 to TRBJ1-5; D is perhaps TRBD1 (6 bases). CDR1 is ENHRY, CDR2 SYGVKD, per germline. The germline V and J ends were trimmed by 4 bases and 2 bases, with 21 bases remaining between them. The CDR3 length is 18 residues. This CDR3 is CAISGPPLDGGGNQPQHF. The CDR3 nucleotides are TGTGCCATCAGTGGGCCCCCCCTCGACGGGGGCGGCAATCAGCCCCAGCATTTT.

This chain joins TRBV30 and TRBJ1-6; D is uncertain. CDR3 length: 15 amino acids. V was trimmed by 4 bases and J by 9 bases, leaving 19 bases between them. The germline V gene has CDR1 GTSNPN and CDR2 SVGIG (reference sequence). CDR3 DNA: TGTGCCTGGACCGGGGTCTACGGAGAAATTTCACCCCTCCACTTT. Amino acids: CAWTGVYGEISPLHF.

Of note for this clone: With a much larger clone just one base away, this may be a read error. The sample contains more than one DNA sequence encoding this CDR3. The gene calls are TRBV7-2 and TRBJ2-3, with a possible D match to TRBD2 (6 bases). The germline V gene encodes CDR1 SGHTA and CDR2 FQGNSA. The CDR3 runs to 14 residues. The ends were cut back, 3 bases at V and 2 bases at J, with 9 bases in the middle. The CDR3 DNA reads as TGTGCCAGCAGCTTTAGCGGATCCACAGATACGCAGTATTTT. Its translation is CASSFSGSTDTQYF.

The chain recombines TRBV29-1 with TRBJ1-2, with 7 bases fitting TRBD1. J gave up 8 bases and V 0 bases, and 12 bases lay outside the gene matches. The CDR3 covers 15 residues. Per germline, CDR1 SQVTM and CDR2 ANQGSEA. The CDR3 loop reads CSVEDLTGSSGGYTF. CDR3 coding DNA: TGCAGCGTTGAAGACCTGACAGGGAGCAGTGGCGGCTACACCTTC.

The rearrangement joins TRBV6-1 to TRBJ1-2; TRBD1 might be the D (6 bases). Germline-derived CDR1 and CDR2 are MNHNS and SASEGT. The CDR3 is 14 residues long. V was pared by 4 bases and J by 7 bases, with 16 bases between. The CDR3 coding sequence is TGTGCCAGCAGTGCAAGCACAGGGTTCGGTGGCTACACCTTC. Its protein product is CASSASTGFGGYTF.